This is a list of T cell receptor beta chains from one sample in a study of blood T cell repertoires in COVID-19. Data came from immunoSEQ multiplex PCR; TCRdb stores just in-frame clones and leaves some out. The data hold 210,000 or so clones, with 90% to 95% observed a single time. The specimen was peripheral blood. These TCRs come from a man aged 25-45 years with acute or convalescent COVID-19. Each CDR3 is given with its conserved first and last residue. D genes are given only for firm matches. Size tells how often a clone was seen (once, few, many) or the class of an expanded clone, and some rows leave it out.

clone_size d_call j_call v_call cdr3_nt cdr3_aa
NA NA TRBJ1-1 TRBV25-1 TGTGCCAGCAGTGAATATTCAATCGCGGCGGGTGAAGCTTTCTTT CASSEYSIAAGEAFF
NA NA TRBJ1-2 TRBV28 TGTGCCAGCACCCATGCCCGGGGGTTCGACTATGGCTACACCTTC CASTHARGFDYGYTF
NA NA TRBJ1-1 TRBV5-1 TGCGCCAGCAGCTTGGATTGGGGGCTAGAGGACACTGAAGCTTTCTTT CASSLDWGLEDTEAFF
NA NA TRBJ2-1 TRBV27 TGTGCCAGCAGTTTATATCCTAGCGCTAATGAGCAGTTCTTC CASSLYPSANEQFF
NA NA TRBJ1-6 TRBV12-5 TGTGCTAGTGGTTTGGCCACAGGGCCGAGGCCCTATAATTCACCCCTCCACTTT CASGLATGPRPYNSPLHF
NA NA TRBJ1-2 TRBV7-9 TGTGCCAGCAGCTTTGAGAGTTTTGGCTACACCTTC CASSFESFGYTF
NA NA TRBJ2-7 TRBV30 TGTGCCTGGCGACAGGAGGCCTACGAGCAGTACTTC CAWRQEAYEQYF
NA NA TRBJ2-7 TRBV6-5 TGTGCCAGCAGTTTGAGTAGCGGCTCCTACGAGCAGTACTTC CASSLSSGSYEQYF
once NA TRBJ1-1 TRBV19 TGTGCCAGCCGAACTCTTGACAGCCCTATGAACACTGAAGCTTTCTTT CASRTLDSPMNTEAFF
NA NA TRBJ1-2 TRBV5-1 TGCGCCAGCAGCGCCCTCGGGGAAGGCTACACCTTC CASSALGEGYTF
NA NA TRBJ2-1 TRBV19 TGTGCCAGTAGTATAGATAGAAGGAGCTCCTACAATGAGCAGTTCTTC CASSIDRRSSYNEQFF
NA TRBD1 TRBJ1-2 TRBV6-5 TGTGCCAGCAGTTACCAGGCAGGGGGCATCTATGGCTACACCTTC CASSYQAGGIYGYTF
once TRBD2 TRBJ2-1 TRBV30 TGTGCCTGGAGTACGGGACTAGCGCCGAACAATGAGCAGTTCTTC CAWSTGLAPNNEQFF
NA NA TRBJ2-7 TRBV4-1 TGCGCCAGCAGCCCCGGGGTCGGCGGGACCTACGAGCAGTACTTC CASSPGVGGTYEQYF
few NA TRBJ1-5 TRBV19 TGTGCCAGTAGTATCTCCGGACAGCCTTATAGCAATCAGCCCCAGCATTTT CASSISGQPYSNQPQHF
NA NA TRBJ2-3 TRBV11-2 TGTGCCAGCAGCTTCACCGGGGGGCATACGCAGTATTTT CASSFTGGHTQYF
NA NA TRBJ2-2 TRBV5-4 TGTGCCAGCAGCCCGAGGCGGGATGGAACCGGGGAGCTGTTTTTT CASSPRRDGTGELFF
NA TRBD1 TRBJ2-3 TRBV28 TGTGCCAGCAGTCCCATGCTAGGGACAGGGAGTGGCACAGATACGCAGTATTTT CASSPMLGTGSGTDTQYF
NA NA TRBJ1-6 TRBV27 TGTGCCAGCAGTTGGCAGGGCCATAATTCACCCCTCCACTTT CASSWQGHNSPLHF
NA TRBD1 TRBJ2-7 TRBV5-4 TGTGCCAGCAGCTTGGGCCCGGGTCGACAGGGGGCTGGAGAGCAGTACTTC CASSLGPGRQGAGEQYF
NA TRBD2 TRBJ2-1 TRBV3-1/TRBV3-2 TGTGCCAGCAGCCAACCGGGACTAGCGGGAGGATCTGGGGATGAGCAGTTCTTC CASSQPGLAGGSGDEQFF
NA TRBD1 TRBJ2-2 TRBV6-6 TGTGCCAGCAGGCGTACCGGGACAGGGTTTAGCGGGGAGCTGTTTTTT CASRRTGTGFSGELFF
NA NA TRBJ1-1 TRBV6-1 TGTGCCAGCAGTGAAAATCGGGGTTGGACTGAAGCTTTCTTT CASSENRGWTEAFF
NA TRBD1 TRBJ2-5 TRBV19 TGTGCCAGTAGTAGGACAGGGGGGAGTTATCAAGGGACCCAGTACTTC CASSRTGGSYQGTQYF
NA NA TRBJ2-6 TRBV5-1 TGCGCCAGCAGCTCCTCCGACAGAACTGGGGCCAACGTCCTGACTTTC CASSSSDRTGANVLTF
NA NA TRBJ2-3 TRBV5-1 TGCGCCAGCAGCTCCGGGACAATCACAGATACGCAGTATTTT CASSSGTITDTQYF
many NA TRBJ2-7 TRBV2 TGTGCCAGCAGTCTGCAGTACGAGCAGTACTTC CASSLQYEQYF
NA TRBD2 TRBJ2-3 TRBV5-1 TGCGCCAGCAGCGTTACCTCTAGCGGGAGGATCACAGATACGCAGTATTTT CASSVTSSGRITDTQYF
NA TRBD2 TRBJ2-3 TRBV5-1 TGCGCCAGCGGCCTAGCGGGGGAGGATACGCAGTATTTT CASGLAGEDTQYF
NA NA TRBJ2-3 TRBV6-4 TGTGCCAGCAGTGACAGCGATGGAGATACGCAGTATTTT CASSDSDGDTQYF
NA NA TRBJ1-1 TRBV29-1 TGCAGCGTTGAAATCCCCCGGACACTTGAAGCTTTCTTT CSVEIPRTLEAFF
NA TRBD1 TRBJ1-3 TRBV4-2 TGTGCCAGCAGCCCGAATCCAGGGGGCGCTGGAAACACCATATATTTT CASSPNPGGAGNTIYF
NA NA TRBJ1-2 TRBV28 TGTGCCAGCAGTACTCCCTCCGAAGGCTACACCTTC CASSTPSEGYTF
NA NA TRBJ1-2 TRBV12-3/TRBV12-4 TGTGCCAGCAGTTCAAGGGGTCTCGGTGGCTACACCTTC CASSSRGLGGYTF
NA NA TRBJ2-2 TRBV14 TGTGCCAGCAGCCATCAGTATACCGGGGAGCTGTTTTTT CASSHQYTGELFF
NA NA TRBJ2-2 TRBV27 TGTGCCAGCAGCCGAAAGTATCGGGACGGGGAGCTGTTTTTT CASSRKYRDGELFF
NA TRBD1 TRBJ2-7 TRBV11-1 TGTGCCAGCAGCCCCCGGACAGGCGCGGGCGGGGAGCAGTACTTC CASSPRTGAGGEQYF
NA NA TRBJ1-2 TRBV28 TGTGCCAGCAGCTCAGGGCCCACTGGCTACACCTTC CASSSGPTGYTF
NA TRBD2 TRBJ2-1 TRBV5-5 TGTGCCAGCAGACTAGCGCCTTCTAACAATGAGCAGTTCTTC CASRLAPSNNEQFF
NA NA TRBJ1-1 TRBV2 TGTGCCAGCAGCCGGGGGGCCACTGAAGCTTTCTTT CASSRGATEAFF
NA NA TRBJ2-1 TRBV10-1 TGCGCCAGCAGTGAGTCAGCGGGTAATGAGCAGTTCTTC CASSESAGNEQFF
once TRBD1 TRBJ1-1 TRBV5-5 TGTGCCAGCAGCTTCTGGCAGGGGGCTTCGAACACTGAAGCTTTCTTT CASSFWQGASNTEAFF
NA TRBD1 TRBJ1-5 TRBV7-3 TGTGCCAGCAGCCTGGAGGACAGGGCGAATCAGCCCCAGCATTTT CASSLEDRANQPQHF
NA NA TRBJ2-1 TRBV30 TGTGCCTGGAGTACCAGGAACGAGCAGTTCTTC CAWSTRNEQFF
NA TRBD2 TRBJ2-5 TRBV7-2 TGTGCCAGCAGCTCTGGACTAGCGGGGGGCCAAGAGACCCAGTACTTC CASSSGLAGGQETQYF
NA NA TRBJ1-2 TRBV28 TGTGCCAGCAGTTTGCTTGGGGAGATCAATGGCTACACCTTC CASSLLGEINGYTF
NA TRBD2 TRBJ2-5 TRBV5-4 TGTGCCAGCAGCTCCGCGGGGGGACCCCAAGAGACCCAGTACTTC CASSSAGGPQETQYF
NA TRBD1 TRBJ1-1 TRBV18 TGTGCCAGCTCACGGACCGGGCACAGGGGGGACACTGAAGCTTTCTTT CASSRTGHRGDTEAFF
NA TRBD1 TRBJ1-2 TRBV19 TGTGCCAGTAGGAACACCGGACAGGGAGGGTATGGCTACACCTTC CASRNTGQGGYGYTF
NA TRBD1 TRBJ1-2 TRBV28 TGTGCCTGCCAGGGACAGGGGGTAGGCGGCTACACCTTC CACQGQGVGGYTF